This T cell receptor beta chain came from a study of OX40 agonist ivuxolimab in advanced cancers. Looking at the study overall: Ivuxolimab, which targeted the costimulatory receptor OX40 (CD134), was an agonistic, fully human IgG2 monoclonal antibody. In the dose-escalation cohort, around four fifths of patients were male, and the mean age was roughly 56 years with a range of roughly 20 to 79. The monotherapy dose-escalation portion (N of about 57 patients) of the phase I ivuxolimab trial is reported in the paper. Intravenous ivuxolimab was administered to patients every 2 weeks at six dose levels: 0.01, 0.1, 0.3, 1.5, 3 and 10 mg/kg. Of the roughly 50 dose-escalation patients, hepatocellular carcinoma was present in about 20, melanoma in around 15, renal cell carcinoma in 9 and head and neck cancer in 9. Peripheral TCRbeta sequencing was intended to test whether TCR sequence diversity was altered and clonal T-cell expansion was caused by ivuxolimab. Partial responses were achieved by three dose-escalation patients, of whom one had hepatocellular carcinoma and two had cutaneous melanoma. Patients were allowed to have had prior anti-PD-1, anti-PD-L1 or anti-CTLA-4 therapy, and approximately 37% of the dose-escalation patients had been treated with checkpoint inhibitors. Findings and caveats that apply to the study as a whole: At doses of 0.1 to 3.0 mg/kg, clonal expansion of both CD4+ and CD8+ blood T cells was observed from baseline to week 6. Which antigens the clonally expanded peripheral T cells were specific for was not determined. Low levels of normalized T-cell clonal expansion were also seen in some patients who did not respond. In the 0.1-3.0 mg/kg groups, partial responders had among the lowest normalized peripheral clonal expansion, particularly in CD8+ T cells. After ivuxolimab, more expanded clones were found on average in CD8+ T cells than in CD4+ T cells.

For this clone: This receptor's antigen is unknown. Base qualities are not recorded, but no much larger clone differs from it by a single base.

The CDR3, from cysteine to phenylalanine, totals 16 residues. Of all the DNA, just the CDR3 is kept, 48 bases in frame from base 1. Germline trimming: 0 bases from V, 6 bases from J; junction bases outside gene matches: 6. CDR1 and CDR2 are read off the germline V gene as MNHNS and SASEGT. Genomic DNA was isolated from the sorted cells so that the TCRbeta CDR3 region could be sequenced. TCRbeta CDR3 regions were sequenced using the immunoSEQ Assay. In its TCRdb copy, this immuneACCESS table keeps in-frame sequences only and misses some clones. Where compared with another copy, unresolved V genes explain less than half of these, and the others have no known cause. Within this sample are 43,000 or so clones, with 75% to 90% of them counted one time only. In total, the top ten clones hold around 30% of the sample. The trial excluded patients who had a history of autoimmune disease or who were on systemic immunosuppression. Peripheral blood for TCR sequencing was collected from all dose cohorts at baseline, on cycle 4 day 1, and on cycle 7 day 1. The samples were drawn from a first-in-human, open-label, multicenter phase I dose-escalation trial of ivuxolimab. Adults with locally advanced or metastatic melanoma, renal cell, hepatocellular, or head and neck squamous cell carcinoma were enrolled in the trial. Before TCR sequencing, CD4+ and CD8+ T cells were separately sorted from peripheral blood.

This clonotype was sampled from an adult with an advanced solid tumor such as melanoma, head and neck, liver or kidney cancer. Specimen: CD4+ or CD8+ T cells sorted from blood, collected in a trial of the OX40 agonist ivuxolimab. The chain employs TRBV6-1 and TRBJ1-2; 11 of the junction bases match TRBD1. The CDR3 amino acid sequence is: CASSEAPDRGQNGYTF. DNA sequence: TGTGCCAGCAGTGAAGCCCCGGACAGGGGGCAGAATGGCTACACCTTC.